A selection of T cell receptor beta chains follows, all from one sample in a study of blood T cell repertoires in COVID-19. The protocol was immunoSEQ multiplex PCR, while the TCRdb copy is restricted to in-frame clones and leaves out a portion. There are tens of thousands of clones in the sample; approximately 89% occur only once, and roughly 6.1% lies in the top ten. The sample taken for sequencing was peripheral blood. The receptors stem from a human donor in a cohort sampled during active COVID-19. Both conserved end residues are part of each CDR3.

cdr3_aa v_call
CASSPTGGMWNEQFF TRBV7-9
CASSLPGTGSTGELFF TRBV7-9
CASSLARTGSDTQYF TRBV11-1
CATSATGLLFF TRBV24-1
CASSQQHRNTEAFF TRBV4-3
CASSLPTGMSNQPQHF TRBV5-1
CASGLPGQKEAFF TRBV12-5
CASSLELAGTYNEQFF TRBV11-2
CASSYTSRLSPYGYTF TRBV6-5
CASRGWRAVDTQYF TRBV11-2
CASSLEPGQGKYEQYF TRBV5-1
CASSRDWGEETQYF TRBV5-1
CARSQNQPQHF TRBV5-3
CASSLGDRGQETQYF TRBV7-9
CASSLRQAYGNEQFF TRBV5-6
CASRLAGGQQFF TRBV7-2
CATSRDTGVQETQYF TRBV15
CSAIGTNYGYTF TRBV29-1
CASSVGQGSYGYTF TRBV9
CASSLGWRLLNTIYF TRBV7-2
CASSPIASGGVYNEQFF TRBV3-1/TRBV3-2
CASSSSGGNYNEQFF TRBV6-5
CASSFWTGDNYGYTF TRBV19
CAISERGNQPQHF TRBV10-3
CASGASADTQYF TRBV7-2
CASSPQGQNSGANVLTF TRBV18
CASSQRQGVNYGYTF TRBV3-1/TRBV3-2
CASSIVTGGPQPQHF TRBV19
CASSLVGGGTGELFF TRBV4-3
CASSKGHSGSETQYF TRBV9
CASSLQGPSGEKLFF TRBV2
CASSVDGGGYNEQFF TRBV9
CASSGLGTSNYEQYF TRBV7-2
CASSARGATSYNEQFF TRBV9
CASSAGTGLVPLHF TRBV6-6
CATSQKGRDWDEKLFF TRBV15
CASSQPLGLQETQYF TRBV4-1
CASSWGLANTGELFF TRBV4-1
CASSLVTGYEQYF TRBV12-3/TRBV12-4
CASSQLWTGSTEAFF TRBV3-1/TRBV3-2
CASSIFGGGAYNEQFF TRBV19
CASSQGLAASNTGELFF TRBV7-2
CASSEDGGLYNEQFF TRBV6-1
CASSYYPGTQETQYF TRBV6-6
CSVADPDRGRRGGYTF TRBV29-1